This is a list of T cell receptor beta chains from one sample in a study of shared clonotypes between healthy human individuals. The data were produced by immunoSEQ multiplex PCR, yet TCRdb's version contains in-frame clones alone and is incomplete. The sample consists of approximately 1,500,000 clones, more than 95% of them appearing once. Input material: naive CD4+ T cells sorted from blood. The receptors derive from a man aged 25-40 years in good health. The CDR3 runs from the conserved cysteine through the conserved F or W. D genes are given only for firm matches. Clone size is given for some rows only: seen once, a few or many times, or a class if the clone is expanded.

v_call,j_call,clone_size,d_call,cdr3_aa,cdr3_nt
TRBV10-2,TRBJ2-1,NA,NA,CASRPGVDEQFF,TGCGCCAGCAGGCCGGGGGTAGATGAGCAGTTCTTC
TRBV6-1,TRBJ2-1,once,NA,CASARGASYNEQFF,TGTGCCAGCGCCCGGGGTGCGTCCTACAATGAGCAGTTCTTC
TRBV5-1,TRBJ2-7,NA,NA,CASLIGAYEQYF,TGCGCCAGCCTTATAGGGGCCTACGAGCAGTACTTC
TRBV6-6,TRBJ2-1,NA,TRBD2,CASSPSSGRENEQFF,TGTGCCAGCAGTCCCTCTAGCGGGAGGGAAAATGAGCAGTTCTTC
TRBV7-9,TRBJ2-3,NA,NA,CASSLVRGSWENTQYF,TGTGCCAGCAGCTTAGTGAGGGGAAGTTGGGAGAATACGCAGTATTTT
TRBV18,TRBJ2-2,NA,NA,CASCPGPTNTGELFF,TGTGCCAGCTGTCCGGGTCCTACGAACACCGGGGAGCTGTTTTTT
TRBV4-1,TRBJ1-1,NA,TRBD1,CASSQPQGAYTEAFF,TGCGCCAGCAGCCAACCACAGGGGGCTTACACTGAAGCTTTCTTT
TRBV5-1,TRBJ2-1,NA,TRBD2,CASSLGGAGGNEQFF,TGCGCCAGCAGCTTGGGTGGGGCGGGAGGCAATGAGCAGTTCTTC
TRBV29-1,TRBJ2-6,NA,TRBD1,CSVEDRGQGYNSGANVLTF,TGCAGCGTTGAAGATCGAGGACAGGGCTACAACTCTGGGGCCAACGTCCTGACTTTC
TRBV5-4,TRBJ1-2,once,NA,CASSAGPTRVGYTF,TGTGCCAGCAGCGCTGGACCCACGAGGGTTGGCTACACCTTC
TRBV4-1,TRBJ2-7,once,NA,CASSPDTRRDEQYF,TGCGCCAGCAGCCCAGATACACGGCGGGACGAGCAGTACTTC
TRBV7-8,TRBJ1-1,NA,TRBD1,CASSLGDRGRRNTEAFF,TGTGCCAGCAGCTTGGGCGACAGGGGGCGAAGAAACACTGAAGCTTTCTTT
TRBV20-1,TRBJ2-1,once,NA,CSATAYNEQFF,TGCAGTGCTACTGCCTACAATGAGCAGTTCTTC
TRBV28,TRBJ2-1,NA,NA,CASRSGPNEQFF,TGTGCCAGCAGATCCGGCCCCAATGAGCAGTTCTTC
TRBV7-8,TRBJ1-5,NA,NA,CASSLEARNNQPQHF,TGTGCCAGCAGCTTAGAAGCAAGAAACAATCAGCCCCAGCATTTT
TRBV18,TRBJ2-7,NA,NA,CASSPGPSSYEQYF,TGTGCCAGCTCACCAGGGCCTTCCTCCTACGAGCAGTACTTC
TRBV7-8,TRBJ2-1,NA,NA,CASSLVRVSYNEQFF,TGTGCCAGCAGCTTAGTCAGGGTCTCCTACAATGAGCAGTTCTTC
TRBV5-8,TRBJ1-2,NA,NA,CASSSQGLGYTF,TGTGCCAGCAGCTCTCAGGGCCTTGGCTACACCTTC
TRBV6-1,TRBJ1-2,NA,NA,CASSETGRVGYTF,TGTGCCAGCAGTGAAACCGGTCGTGTCGGCTACACCTTC
TRBV6-1,TRBJ1-5,once,NA,CASSEGRGQPQHF,TGTGCCAGCAGTGAGGGCAGGGGACAGCCCCAGCATTTT
TRBV5-1,TRBJ2-3,NA,TRBD2,CASSGAGVGDTQYF,TGCGCCAGCAGCGGAGCGGGAGTTGGGGATACGCAGTATTTT
TRBV5-6,TRBJ2-1,NA,NA,CAGSVAASSYNEQFF,TGTGCCGGATCAGTGGCGGCAAGCTCCTACAATGAGCAGTTCTTC
TRBV4-1,TRBJ2-3,NA,NA,CASSLLGLRTDTQYF,TGCGCCAGCAGTCTCCTAGGACTCCGCACAGATACGCAGTATTTT
TRBV4-2,TRBJ1-5,NA,NA,CASSQADGAASNQPQHF,TGTGCCAGCAGCCAGGCAGACGGGGCAGCTAGCAATCAGCCCCAGCATTTT
TRBV6-1,TRBJ2-7,NA,NA,CASSGQLSTYEQYF,TGTGCCAGCAGTGGGCAGCTTTCAACCTACGAGCAGTACTTC
TRBV28,TRBJ2-5,NA,NA,CASSLLRETQYF,TGTGCCAGCAGTCTCCTTAGGGAGACCCAGTACTTC
TRBV19,TRBJ2-6,NA,TRBD1,CASRVRQGSGANVLTF,TGTGCCAGTAGGGTGAGACAGGGCTCTGGGGCCAACGTCCTGACTTTC
TRBV10-3,TRBJ1-4,NA,NA,CAISPGTLSTNEKLFF,TGTGCCATCAGCCCCGGTACCCTCTCAACTAATGAAAAACTGTTTTTT
TRBV14,TRBJ2-1,NA,TRBD2,CASSQASGPRFF,TGTGCCAGCAGCCAAGCTAGCGGGCCTCGGTTCTTC
TRBV7-9,TRBJ2-5,NA,NA,CASSLRGETQYF,TGTGCCAGCAGCTTACGGGGGGAGACCCAGTACTTC
TRBV4-2,TRBJ1-5,NA,NA,CASSPSQRENQPQHF,TGTGCCAGCAGCCCGTCCCAAAGGGAGAATCAGCCCCAGCATTTT
TRBV11-3,TRBJ2-5,NA,TRBD1,CASSPSDRGRETQYF,TGTGCCAGCAGCCCATCGGACAGGGGACGGGAGACCCAGTACTTC
TRBV10-1,TRBJ2-5,NA,NA,CASRRDPSWDQYF,TGCGCCAGCAGGAGGGATCCTTCTTGGGACCAGTACTTC
TRBV6-1,TRBJ2-7,NA,NA,CASSEITGISYEQYF,TGTGCCAGCAGTGAAATTACAGGGATTTCCTACGAGCAGTACTTC
TRBV6-5,TRBJ2-7,once,TRBD2,CASSGGGSSYEQYF,TGTGCCAGCAGTGGGGGGGGGTCCTCATACGAGCAGTACTTC
TRBV18,TRBJ2-7,NA,TRBD2,CASSSGLAGVYEQYF,TGTGCCAGCTCATCCGGACTAGCGGGAGTCTACGAGCAGTACTTC
TRBV29-1,TRBJ1-3,NA,NA,CSVRISGNTIYF,TGCAGCGTTCGGATCTCTGGAAACACCATATATTTT
TRBV29-1,TRBJ2-3,NA,NA,CSASGAAGPRDTQYF,TGCAGCGCATCAGGCGCCGCGGGACCACGGGATACGCAGTATTTT
TRBV7-3,TRBJ2-7,NA,NA,CASSLTGGNPYEQYF,TGTGCCAGCAGCTTAACTGGGGGGAACCCCTACGAGCAGTACTTC
TRBV2,TRBJ1-5,NA,NA,CASGQGRLFGTDQPQHF,TGTGCCAGCGGCCAGGGGCGGCTTTTCGGGACGGATCAGCCCCAGCATTTT
TRBV7-2,TRBJ1-2,NA,NA,CASYLGSGGLGYGYTF,TGTGCCAGCTACTTGGGCTCCGGGGGGTTAGGCTATGGCTACACCTTC
TRBV19,TRBJ2-2,NA,NA,CASSVTPGELFF,TGTGCCAGTAGCGTTACACCCGGGGAGCTGTTTTTT
TRBV5-1,TRBJ2-7,NA,NA,CASSLNGGGYYSYEQYF,TGCGCCAGCAGCCTGAATGGCGGAGGATACTACTCCTACGAGCAGTACTTC
TRBV5-6,TRBJ2-3,NA,NA,CASSSGGPYNRADTQYF,TGTGCCAGCAGCTCGGGGGGCCCCTACAACCGGGCGGATACGCAGTATTTT
TRBV12-5,TRBJ2-7,NA,NA,CASGSGPSEQYF,TGTGCTAGTGGATCAGGACCCTCGGAGCAGTACTTC
TRBV30,TRBJ2-1,NA,NA,CAWGNPKTGTTYNEQFF,TGTGCCTGGGGTAACCCTAAAACAGGGACCACCTACAATGAGCAGTTCTTC
TRBV6-6,TRBJ2-1,NA,NA,CASSYRGDLSYNEQFF,TGTGCCAGCAGTTACAGGGGCGATTTATCCTACAATGAGCAGTTCTTC